This T cell receptor beta chain was found in a study of cytomegalovirus exposure and HLA in healthy donors. General study points: The records held CMV serostatus as the only immune exposure information.

Germline assignment: CDR1 ENHRY and CDR2 SYGVKD. The CDR3 runs to 13 residues. For this clone: Its matching antigen is unknown.

The PCR had 60 Vbeta and 13 Jbeta primers. The table came from immunoSEQ multiplex PCR; TCRdb's copy has only in-frame clones and leaves some out. The data contain roughly 100,000 clones, under 80% of them singletons. What was sequenced was PBMCs. V is TRBV10-3 and J is TRBJ2-7; TRBD1 aligns across 8 bases. The receptor comes from a man aged 55 to 69 in good health and CMV-seronegative. This CDR3 reads CAISEGQGREPYV. The CDR3 nucleotides read TGTGCCATCAGTGAAGGACAGGGCAGGGAGCCGTACGTC.